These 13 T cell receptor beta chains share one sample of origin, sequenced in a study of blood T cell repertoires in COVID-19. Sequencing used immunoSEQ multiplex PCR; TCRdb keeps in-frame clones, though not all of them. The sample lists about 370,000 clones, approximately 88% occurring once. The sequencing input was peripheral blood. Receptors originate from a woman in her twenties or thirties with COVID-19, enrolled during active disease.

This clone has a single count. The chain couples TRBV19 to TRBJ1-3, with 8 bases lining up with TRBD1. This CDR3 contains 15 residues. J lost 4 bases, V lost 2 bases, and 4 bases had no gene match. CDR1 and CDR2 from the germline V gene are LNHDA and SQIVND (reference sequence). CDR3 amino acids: CASSIRTGSGNTIYF. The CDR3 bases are TGTGCCAGTAGTATACGGACAGGGTCAGGAAACACCATATATTTT.

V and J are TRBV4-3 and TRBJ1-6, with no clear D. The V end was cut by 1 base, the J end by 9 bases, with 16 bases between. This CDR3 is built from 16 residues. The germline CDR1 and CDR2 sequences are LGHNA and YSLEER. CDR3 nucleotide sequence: TGCGCCAGCAGCCAAGGACGGGGTACAGCGGGTTCACCCCTCCACTTT. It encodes CASSQGRGTAGSPLHF.

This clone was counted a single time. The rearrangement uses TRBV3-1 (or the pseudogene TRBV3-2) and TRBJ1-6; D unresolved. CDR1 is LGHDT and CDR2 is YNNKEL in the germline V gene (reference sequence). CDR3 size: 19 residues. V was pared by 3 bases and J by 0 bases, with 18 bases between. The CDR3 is CASSHNDGFRSSYNSPLHF. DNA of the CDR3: TGTGCCAGCAGCCACAACGACGGGTTCCGTAGCTCCTATAATTCACCCCTCCACTTT.

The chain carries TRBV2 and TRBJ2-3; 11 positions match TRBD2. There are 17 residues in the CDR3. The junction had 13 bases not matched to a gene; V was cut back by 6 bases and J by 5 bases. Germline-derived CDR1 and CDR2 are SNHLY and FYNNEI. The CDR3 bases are TGTGCCAGCAGGAAATTTAGCGGGGGGGCCTCAGGAGATACGCAGTATTTT. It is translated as CASRKFSGGASGDTQYF.

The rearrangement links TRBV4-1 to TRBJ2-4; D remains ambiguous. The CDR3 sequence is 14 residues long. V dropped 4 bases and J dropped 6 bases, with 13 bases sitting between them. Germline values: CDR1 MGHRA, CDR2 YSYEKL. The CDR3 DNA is TGCGCCAGCAGCCGGCAGCAGCCAGGAAACATTCAGTACTTC. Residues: CASSRQQPGNIQYF.

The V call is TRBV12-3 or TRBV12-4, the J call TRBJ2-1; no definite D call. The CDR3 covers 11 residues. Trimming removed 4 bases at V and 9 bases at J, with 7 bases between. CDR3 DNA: TGTGCCAGCAGTTCGAGTAGTGAGCAGTTCTTC. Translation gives CASSSSSEQFF.

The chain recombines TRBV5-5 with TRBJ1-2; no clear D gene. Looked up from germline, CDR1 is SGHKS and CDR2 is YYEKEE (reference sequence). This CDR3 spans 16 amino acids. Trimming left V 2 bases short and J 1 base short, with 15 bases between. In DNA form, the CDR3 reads TGTGCCAGCAGCTTACTCCCCCAAGAGAATAACTATGGCTACACCTTC. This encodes CASSLLPQENNYGYTF.

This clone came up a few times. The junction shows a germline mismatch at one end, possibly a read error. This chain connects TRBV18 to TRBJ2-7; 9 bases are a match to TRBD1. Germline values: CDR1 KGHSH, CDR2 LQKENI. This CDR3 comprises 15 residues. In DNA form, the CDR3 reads TGTGCCAGCTCCCCACTGGTGGACAGGGGTTACGAGCAGTACTTC. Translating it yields CASSPLVDRGYEQYF.

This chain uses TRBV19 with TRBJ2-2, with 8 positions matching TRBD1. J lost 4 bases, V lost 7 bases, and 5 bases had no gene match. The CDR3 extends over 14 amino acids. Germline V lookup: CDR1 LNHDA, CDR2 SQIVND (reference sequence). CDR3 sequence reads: CASNKQGGTGELFF. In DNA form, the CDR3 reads TGTGCCAGTAATAAACAGGGGGGCACCGGGGAGCTGTTTTTT.

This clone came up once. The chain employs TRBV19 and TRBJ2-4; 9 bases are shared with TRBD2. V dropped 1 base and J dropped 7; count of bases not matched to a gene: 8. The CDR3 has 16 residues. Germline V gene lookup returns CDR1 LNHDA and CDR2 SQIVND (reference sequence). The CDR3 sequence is CASSIGLAGPGNIQYF. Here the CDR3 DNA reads TGTGCCAGTAGTATAGGTCTAGCGGGACCAGGGAACATTCAGTACTTC.

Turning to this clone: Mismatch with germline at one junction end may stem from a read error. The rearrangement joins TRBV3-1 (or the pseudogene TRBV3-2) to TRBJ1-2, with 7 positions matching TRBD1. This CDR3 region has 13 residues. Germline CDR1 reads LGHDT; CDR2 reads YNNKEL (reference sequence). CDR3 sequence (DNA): TGTGCCAGCAGCCAAACCGGCGGGGGGGACAGAGACTTC. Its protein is CASSQTGGGDRDF.

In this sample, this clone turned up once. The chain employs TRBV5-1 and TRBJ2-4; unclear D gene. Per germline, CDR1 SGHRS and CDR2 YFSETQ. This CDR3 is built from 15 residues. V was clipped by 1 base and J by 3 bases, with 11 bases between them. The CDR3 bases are TGCGCCAGCAGCTTGTATATATCGGGCAAAAACATTCAGTACTTC. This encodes CASSLYISGKNIQYF.

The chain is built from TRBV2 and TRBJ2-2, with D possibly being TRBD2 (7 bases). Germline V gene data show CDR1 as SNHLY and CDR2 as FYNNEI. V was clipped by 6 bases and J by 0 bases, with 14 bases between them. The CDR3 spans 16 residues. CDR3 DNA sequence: TGTGCCAGCAGGGGGGGGGCGACCGCGAACACCGGGGAGCTGTTTTTT. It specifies CASRGGATANTGELFF.